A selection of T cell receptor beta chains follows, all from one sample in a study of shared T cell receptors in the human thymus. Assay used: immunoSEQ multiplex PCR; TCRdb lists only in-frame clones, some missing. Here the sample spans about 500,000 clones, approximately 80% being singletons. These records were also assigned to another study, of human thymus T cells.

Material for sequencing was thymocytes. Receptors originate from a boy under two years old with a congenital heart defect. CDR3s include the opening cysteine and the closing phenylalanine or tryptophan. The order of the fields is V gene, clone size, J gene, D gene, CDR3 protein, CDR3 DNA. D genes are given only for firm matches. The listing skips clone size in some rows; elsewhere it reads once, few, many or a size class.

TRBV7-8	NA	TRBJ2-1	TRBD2	CASKLAGGRGYEQFF	TGTGCCAGCAAGCTAGCGGGAGGCCGGGGGTATGAGCAGTTCTTC
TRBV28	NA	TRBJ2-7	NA	CASSPLAHEQYF	TGTGCCAGCAGCCCTCTAGCGCACGAGCAGTACTTC
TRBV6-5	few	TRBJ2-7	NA	CASSPRVVSYEQYF	TGTGCCAGCAGCCCCCGGGTGGTTTCCTACGAGCAGTACTTC
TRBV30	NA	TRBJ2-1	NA	CAWNLRVNEQFF	TGTGCCTGGAACCTTAGAGTGAATGAGCAGTTCTTC
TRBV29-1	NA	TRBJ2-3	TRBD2	CSVDSKAGGPGDTQYF	TGCAGCGTTGATAGTAAGGCGGGAGGGCCTGGGGATACGCAGTATTTT
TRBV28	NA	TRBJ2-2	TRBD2	CASRVQRENTGELFF	TGTGCCAGCAGAGTTCAGCGGGAGAACACCGGGGAGCTGTTTTTT
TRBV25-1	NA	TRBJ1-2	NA	CASSEWGGNGYTF	TGTGCCAGCAGTGAATGGGGCGGAAATGGCTACACCTTC
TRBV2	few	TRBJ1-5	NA	CASSGQSFNQPQHF	TGTGCCAGCAGTGGCCAGTCTTTCAATCAGCCCCAGCATTTT
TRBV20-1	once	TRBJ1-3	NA	CSARGLNTIYF	TGCAGTGCTAGAGGGCTAAACACCATATATTTT
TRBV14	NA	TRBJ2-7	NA	CASSQQGPFSYEQYF	TGTGCCAGCAGCCAACAGGGGCCTTTCTCCTACGAGCAGTACTTC
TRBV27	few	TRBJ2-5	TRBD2	CASSFETSGRGGQETQYF	TGTGCCAGCAGTTTTGAGACTAGCGGGAGAGGGGGGCAAGAGACCCAGTACTTC